These 5 T cell receptor beta chains share one sample of origin, sequenced in a study of T cell changes during pregnancy in multiple sclerosis. TCRdb's copy holds only in-frame clones and misses some; the assay was immunoSEQ multiplex PCR. The top ten clones hold less than 2.5% of a sample with some 77,000 clones, around 91% of them seen once. The specimen comprised peripheral blood, sampled before pregnancy. Source of these receptors: a female donor with multiple sclerosis, enrolled in a pregnancy study.

V usage is TRBV7-9 and J usage is TRBJ2-1; D might be TRBD2 (6 bases). With 4 bases removed from V and 3 bases from J, the gap between germline ends came to 19 bases. The CDR3 is 17 residues long. Germline lookup yields CDR1 SEHNR and CDR2 FQNEAQ (reference sequence). This chain's CDR3 is CASSSPTGTPRYNEQFF. CDR3 DNA: TGTGCCAGCAGCTCTCCAACTGGGACTCCCCGCTACAATGAGCAGTTCTTC.

The chain employs TRBV2 and TRBJ2-3, with TRBD1 identical over 7 bases. The germline gives CDR1 SNHLY, CDR2 FYNNEI. This CDR3 is built from 16 residues. The ends lost 8 bases at V and 0 bases at J; junction bases unmatched: 11. In DNA form, the CDR3 reads TGTGCCAGCGGGAAAGACAGGGCCTATAGCACAGATACGCAGTATTTT. Its protein is CASGKDRAYSTDTQYF.

Concerning this clone: Germline is not matched at one junction end, which may reflect a read error. This rearrangement joins TRBV6-5 to TRBJ2-5, with TRBD1 identical over 7 bases. The germline gives CDR1 MNHEY, CDR2 SVGAGI. This CDR3 contains 15 residues. CDR3 DNA: TGTGCCAGCAGTGGGGACAGTTTTACCCAAGGGACCCAGTACTTC. Translating gives CASSGDSFTQGTQYF.

The V gene is TRBV10-3, the J gene TRBJ2-7; a weak D match, TRBD1 (5 bases). The CDR3 sequence is 13 residues long. Germline-derived CDR1 and CDR2 are ENHRY and SYGVKD. Between the trimmed V and J ends, which lost 8 bases and 2 bases, there was a span of 13 bases. CDR3 sequence (DNA): TGTGCCATCGGGCCAGGGCGGACCTACGAGCAGTACTTC. Protein sequence: CAIGPGRTYEQYF.

The chain employs TRBV9 and TRBJ1-3; TRBD1 might be the D (5 bases). This CDR3 contains 14 residues. V lost 4 bases and J lost 8, with 16 bases in between. In germline, CDR1 is SGDLS, CDR2 YYNGEE. CDR3 protein: CASSPSLGLHTIYF. CDR3 coding DNA: TGTGCCAGCAGCCCCAGCCTGGGGCTGCACACCATATATTTT.